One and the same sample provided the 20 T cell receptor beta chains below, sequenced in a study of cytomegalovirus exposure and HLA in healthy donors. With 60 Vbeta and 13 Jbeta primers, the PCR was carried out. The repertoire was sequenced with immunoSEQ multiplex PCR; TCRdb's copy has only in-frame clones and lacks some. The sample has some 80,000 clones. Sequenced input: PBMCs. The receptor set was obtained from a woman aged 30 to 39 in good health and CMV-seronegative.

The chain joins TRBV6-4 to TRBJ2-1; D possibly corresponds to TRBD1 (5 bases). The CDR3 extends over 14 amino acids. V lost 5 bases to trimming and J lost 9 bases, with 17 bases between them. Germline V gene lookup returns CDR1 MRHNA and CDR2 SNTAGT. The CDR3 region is CASSTQADGGEQFF. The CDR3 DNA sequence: TGTGCCAGCAGTACACAGGCGGATGGCGGTGAGCAGTTCTTC.

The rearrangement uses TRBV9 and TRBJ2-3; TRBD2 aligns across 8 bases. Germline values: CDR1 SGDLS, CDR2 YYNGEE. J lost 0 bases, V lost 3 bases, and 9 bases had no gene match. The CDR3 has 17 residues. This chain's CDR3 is CASSAGTRGGSTDTQYF. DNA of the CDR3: TGTGCCAGCAGCGCCGGGACTCGGGGGGGAAGCACAGATACGCAGTATTTT.

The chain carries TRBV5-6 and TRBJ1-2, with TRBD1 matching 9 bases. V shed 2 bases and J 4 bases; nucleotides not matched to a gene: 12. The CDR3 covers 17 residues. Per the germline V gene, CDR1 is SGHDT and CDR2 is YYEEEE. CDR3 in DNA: TGTGCCAGCAGCTTCTACGACCGGGACAGGGTAACCTATGGCTACACCTTC. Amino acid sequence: CASSFYDRDRVTYGYTF. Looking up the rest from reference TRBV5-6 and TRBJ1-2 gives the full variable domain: DAGVTQSPTHLIKTRGQQVTLRCSPKSGHDTVSWYQQALGQGPQFIFQYYEEEERQRGNFPDRFSGHQFPNYSSELNVNALLLGDSALYLCASSFYDRDRVTYGYTFGSGTRLTVV.

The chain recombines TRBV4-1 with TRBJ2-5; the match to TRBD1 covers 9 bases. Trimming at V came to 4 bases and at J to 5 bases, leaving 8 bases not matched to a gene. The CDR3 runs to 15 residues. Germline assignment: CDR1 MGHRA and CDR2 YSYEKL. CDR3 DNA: TGCGCCAGCAGCCCGGGGACAGGGCAGTCGGAGACCCAGTACTTC. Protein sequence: CASSPGTGQSETQYF.

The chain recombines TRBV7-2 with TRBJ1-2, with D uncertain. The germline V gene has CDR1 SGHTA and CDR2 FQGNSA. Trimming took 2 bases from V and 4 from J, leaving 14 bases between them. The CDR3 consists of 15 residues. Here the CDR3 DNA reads TGTGCCAGCAGCTTATATCAGTTCGAGGTCTATGGCTACACCTTC. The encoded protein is CASSLYQFEVYGYTF.

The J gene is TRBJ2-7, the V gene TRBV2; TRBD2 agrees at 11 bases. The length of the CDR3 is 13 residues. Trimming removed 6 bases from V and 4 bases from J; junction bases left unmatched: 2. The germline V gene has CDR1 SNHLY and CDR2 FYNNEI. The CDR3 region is CASRTSGVYEQYF. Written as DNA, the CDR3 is TGTGCCAGCAGGACTAGCGGGGTTTACGAGCAGTACTTC.

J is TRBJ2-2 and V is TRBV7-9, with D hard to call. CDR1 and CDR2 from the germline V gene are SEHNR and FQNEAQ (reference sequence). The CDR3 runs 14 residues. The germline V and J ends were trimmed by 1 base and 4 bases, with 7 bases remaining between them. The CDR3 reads CASSLEAITGELFF. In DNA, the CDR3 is TGTGCCAGCAGCTTAGAAGCGATCACCGGGGAGCTGTTTTTT.

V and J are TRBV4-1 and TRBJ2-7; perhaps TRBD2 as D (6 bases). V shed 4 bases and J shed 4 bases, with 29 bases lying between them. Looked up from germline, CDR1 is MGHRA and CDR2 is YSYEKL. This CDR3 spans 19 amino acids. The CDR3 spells CASSPYGPGARATPYEQYF. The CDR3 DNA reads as TGCGCCAGCAGCCCATATGGCCCGGGAGCACGGGCGACTCCTTACGAGCAGTACTTC.

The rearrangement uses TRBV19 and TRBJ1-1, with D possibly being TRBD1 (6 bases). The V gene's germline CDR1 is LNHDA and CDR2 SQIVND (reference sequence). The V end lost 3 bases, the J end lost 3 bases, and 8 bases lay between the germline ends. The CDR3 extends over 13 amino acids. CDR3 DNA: TGTGCCAGTAGTATCAAGGGGGACACTGAAGCTTTCTTT. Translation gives CASSIKGDTEAFF.

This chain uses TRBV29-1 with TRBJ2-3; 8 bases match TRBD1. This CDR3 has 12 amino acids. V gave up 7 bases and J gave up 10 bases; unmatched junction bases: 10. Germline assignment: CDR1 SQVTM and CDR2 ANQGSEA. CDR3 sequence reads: CSAWTGIQAQYF. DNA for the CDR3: TGCAGCGCCTGGACAGGGATACAAGCGCAGTATTTT.

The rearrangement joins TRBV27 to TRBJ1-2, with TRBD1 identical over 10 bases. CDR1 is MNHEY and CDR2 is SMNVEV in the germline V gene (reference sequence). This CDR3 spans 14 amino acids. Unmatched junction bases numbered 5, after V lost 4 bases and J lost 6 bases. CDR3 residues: CASSSGQGSDGYTF. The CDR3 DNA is TGTGCCAGCAGTTCGGGACAGGGGAGCGATGGCTACACCTTC.

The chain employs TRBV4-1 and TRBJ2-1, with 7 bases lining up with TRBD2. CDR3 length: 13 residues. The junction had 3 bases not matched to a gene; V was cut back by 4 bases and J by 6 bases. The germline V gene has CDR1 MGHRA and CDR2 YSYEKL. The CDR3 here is CASSREGFNEQFF. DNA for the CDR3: TGCGCCAGCAGCCGGGAGGGGTTCAATGAGCAGTTCTTC.

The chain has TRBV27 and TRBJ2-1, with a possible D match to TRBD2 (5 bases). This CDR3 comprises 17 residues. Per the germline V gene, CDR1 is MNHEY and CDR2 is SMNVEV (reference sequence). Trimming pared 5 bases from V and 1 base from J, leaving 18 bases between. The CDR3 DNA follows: TGTGCCAGCAGTCCAAGACCAAGCGGTAGTTCCTACAATGAGCAGTTCTTC. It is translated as CASSPRPSGSSYNEQFF.

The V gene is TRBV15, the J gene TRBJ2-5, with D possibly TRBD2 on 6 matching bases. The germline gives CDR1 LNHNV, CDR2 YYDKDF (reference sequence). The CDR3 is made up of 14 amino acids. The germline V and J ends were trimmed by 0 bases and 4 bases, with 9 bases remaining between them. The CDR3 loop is CATSRDRRGETQYF. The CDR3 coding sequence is TGTGCCACCAGCAGAGATAGGCGGGGAGAGACCCAGTACTTC.

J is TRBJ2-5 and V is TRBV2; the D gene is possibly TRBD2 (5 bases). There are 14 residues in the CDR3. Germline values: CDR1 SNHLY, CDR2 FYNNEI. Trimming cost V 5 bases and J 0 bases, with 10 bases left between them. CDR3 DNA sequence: TGTGCCAGCAGTCCGCGGGCATACCAAGAGACCCAGTACTTC. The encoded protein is CASSPRAYQETQYF.

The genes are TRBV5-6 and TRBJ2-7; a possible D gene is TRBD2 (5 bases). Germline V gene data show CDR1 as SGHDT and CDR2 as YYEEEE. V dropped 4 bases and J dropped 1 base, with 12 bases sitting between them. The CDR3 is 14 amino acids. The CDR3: CASSRISESYEQYF. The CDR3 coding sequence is TGTGCCAGCAGCCGGATTAGCGAATCCTACGAGCAGTACTTC.

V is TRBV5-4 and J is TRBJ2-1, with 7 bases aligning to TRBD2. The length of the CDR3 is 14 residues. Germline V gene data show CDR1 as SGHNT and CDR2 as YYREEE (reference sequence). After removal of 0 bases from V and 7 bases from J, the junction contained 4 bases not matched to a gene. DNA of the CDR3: TGTGCCAGCAGCTTGGCCCCCGGGGGGAATGAGCAGTTCTTC. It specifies CASSLAPGGNEQFF.

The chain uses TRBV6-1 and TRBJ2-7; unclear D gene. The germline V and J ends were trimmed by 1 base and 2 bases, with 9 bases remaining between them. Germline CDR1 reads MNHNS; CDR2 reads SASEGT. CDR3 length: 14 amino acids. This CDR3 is CASSEGLSPYEQYF. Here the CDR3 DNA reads TGTGCCAGCAGTGAAGGGCTCTCCCCCTACGAGCAGTACTTC.

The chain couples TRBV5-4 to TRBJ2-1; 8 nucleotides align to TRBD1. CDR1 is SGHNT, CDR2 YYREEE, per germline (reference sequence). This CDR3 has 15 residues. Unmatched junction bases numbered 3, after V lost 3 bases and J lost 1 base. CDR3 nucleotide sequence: TGTGCCAGCAGCTCCCGGGACAGGTCCTACAATGAGCAGTTCTTC. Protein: CASSSRDRSYNEQFF.

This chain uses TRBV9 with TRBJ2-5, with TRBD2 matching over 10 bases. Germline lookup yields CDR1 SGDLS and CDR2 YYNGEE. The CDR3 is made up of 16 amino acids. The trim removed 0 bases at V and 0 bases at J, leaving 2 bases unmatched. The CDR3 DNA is TGTGCCAGCAGCGTAGAAGCGGGGGGGTACCAAGAGACCCAGTACTTC. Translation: CASSVEAGGYQETQYF.